This TCR beta chain was captured by sequencing in a study of blood T cell repertoires in COVID-19. About the study: Researchers got acute and convalescent COVID-19 samples from the United States, Italy and Spain. PBMCs, B-cell-depleted T cells, or T cells were the source of the cDNA or gDNA that made up the material.

This clone was found a few times. Per the authors' pipeline: Amplifying reference gene primers gave estimates of nucleated cell counts. The repertoire was sequenced with immunoSEQ multiplex PCR; TCRdb's copy has only in-frame clones and lacks some. The D gene and trimming were derived from the DNA, and the V and J assignments and clone size from that table. The data contain under 250,000 clones, approximately 90% of them singletons. The receptor's source is a man between 60 and 75 years old with COVID-19, enrolled during active disease. Specimen: peripheral blood.

CDR3 amino acids: CAWRGRDRLPYGYTF. Here the CDR3 DNA reads TGTGCCTGGAGGGGCCGGGACAGACTACCTTATGGCTACACCTTC. The rearrangement uses TRBV30 and TRBJ1-2; 7 bases map to TRBD1. V was clipped by 3 bases and J by 5 bases; unmatched bases: 12. The CDR3 has 15 amino acids. The germline CDR1 and CDR2 sequences are GTSNPN and SVGIG (reference sequence).